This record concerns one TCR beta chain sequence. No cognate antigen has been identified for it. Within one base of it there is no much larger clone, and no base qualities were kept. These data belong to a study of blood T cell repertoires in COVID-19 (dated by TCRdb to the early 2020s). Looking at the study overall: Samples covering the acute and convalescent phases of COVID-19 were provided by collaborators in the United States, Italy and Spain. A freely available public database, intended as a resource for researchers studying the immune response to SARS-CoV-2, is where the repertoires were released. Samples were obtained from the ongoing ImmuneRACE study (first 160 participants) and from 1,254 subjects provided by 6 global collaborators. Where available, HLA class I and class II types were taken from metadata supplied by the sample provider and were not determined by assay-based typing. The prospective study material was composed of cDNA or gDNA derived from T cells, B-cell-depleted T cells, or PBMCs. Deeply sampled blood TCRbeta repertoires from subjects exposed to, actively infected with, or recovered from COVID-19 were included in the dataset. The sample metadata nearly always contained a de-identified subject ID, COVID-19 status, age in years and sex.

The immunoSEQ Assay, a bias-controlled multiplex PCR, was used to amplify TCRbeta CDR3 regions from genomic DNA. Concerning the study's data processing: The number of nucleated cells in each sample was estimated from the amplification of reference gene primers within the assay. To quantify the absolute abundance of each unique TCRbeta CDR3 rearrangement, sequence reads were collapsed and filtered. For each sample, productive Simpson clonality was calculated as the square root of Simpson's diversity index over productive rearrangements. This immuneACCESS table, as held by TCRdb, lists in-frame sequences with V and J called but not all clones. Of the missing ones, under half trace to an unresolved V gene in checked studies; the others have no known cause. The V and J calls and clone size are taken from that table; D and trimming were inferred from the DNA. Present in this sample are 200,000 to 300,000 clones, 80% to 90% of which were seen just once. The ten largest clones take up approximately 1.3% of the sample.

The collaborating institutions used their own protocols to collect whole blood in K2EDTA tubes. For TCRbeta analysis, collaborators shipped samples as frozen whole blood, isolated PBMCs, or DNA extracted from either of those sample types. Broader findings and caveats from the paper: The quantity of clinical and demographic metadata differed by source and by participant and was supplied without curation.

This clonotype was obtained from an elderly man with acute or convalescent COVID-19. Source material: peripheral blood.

CDR3 reads: CASSDPARGNYGYTF. The DNA is TGTGCCAGCAGCGACCCGGCAAGGGGAAACTATGGCTACACCTTC. The chain is encoded by TRBV27 joined to TRBJ1-2; tentative D gene TRBD1, with 5 bases matching. V and J lose 6 bases and 2 bases, and a span of 16 bases separates them. The CDR3, cysteine through phenylalanine, is 15 amino acids long. Of all the DNA, just the CDR3 is kept, 45 bases in frame from base 1. For CDR1 and CDR2, the germline V gene (reference sequence) lists MNHEY and SMNVEV.